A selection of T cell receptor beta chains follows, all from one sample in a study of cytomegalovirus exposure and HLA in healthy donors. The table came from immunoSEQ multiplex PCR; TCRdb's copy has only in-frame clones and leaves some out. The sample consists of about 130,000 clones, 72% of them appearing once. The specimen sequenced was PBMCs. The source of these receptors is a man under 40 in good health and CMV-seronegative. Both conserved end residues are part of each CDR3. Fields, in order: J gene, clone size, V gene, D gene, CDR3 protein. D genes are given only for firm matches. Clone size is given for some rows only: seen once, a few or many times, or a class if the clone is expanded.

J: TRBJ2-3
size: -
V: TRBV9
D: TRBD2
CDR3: CASSTGLAPSTDTQYF

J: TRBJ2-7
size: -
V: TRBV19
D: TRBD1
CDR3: CASSFDAGTGGYEQYF

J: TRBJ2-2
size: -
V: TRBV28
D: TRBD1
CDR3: CASSLLGGDFGELFF

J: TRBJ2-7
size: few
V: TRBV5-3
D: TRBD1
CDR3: CARSLAMDRGPYEQYF

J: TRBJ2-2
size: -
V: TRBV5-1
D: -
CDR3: CASSLSGGELFF

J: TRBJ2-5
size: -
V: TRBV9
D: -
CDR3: CASSVGTQGQTQYF

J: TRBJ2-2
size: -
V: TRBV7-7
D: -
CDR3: CASSSTGPTGELFF

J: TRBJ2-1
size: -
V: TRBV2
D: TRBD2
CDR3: CASRDLPGGPHNEQFF

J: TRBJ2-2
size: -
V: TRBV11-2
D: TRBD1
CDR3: CASSSRTGNTGELFF

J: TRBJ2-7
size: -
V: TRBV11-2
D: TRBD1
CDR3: CASSLDPWQGASYEQYF

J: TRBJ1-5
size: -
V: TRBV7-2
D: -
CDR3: CASSRGYSNQPQHF

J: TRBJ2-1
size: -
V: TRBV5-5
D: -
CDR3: CASSSQTYNEQFF

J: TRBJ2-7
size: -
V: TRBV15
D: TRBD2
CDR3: CATSSGTSVAEQYF

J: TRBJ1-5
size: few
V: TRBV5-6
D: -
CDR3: CASSSLSQGHSNQPQHF

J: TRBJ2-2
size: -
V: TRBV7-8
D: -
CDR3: CASSLTHTGELFF

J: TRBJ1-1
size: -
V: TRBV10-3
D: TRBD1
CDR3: CAIKTRQGNTEAFF

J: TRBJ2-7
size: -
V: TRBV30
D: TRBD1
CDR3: CAWSVGQGTSYEQYF

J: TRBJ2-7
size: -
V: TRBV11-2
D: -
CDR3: CASSSGTGEFTYEQYF

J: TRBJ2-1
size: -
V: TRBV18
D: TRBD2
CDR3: CASSPVSGDYNEQFF

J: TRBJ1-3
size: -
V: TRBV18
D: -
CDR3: CASSPYIGREISGNTIYF

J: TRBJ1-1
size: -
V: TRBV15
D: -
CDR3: CATSRVTGAEAFF

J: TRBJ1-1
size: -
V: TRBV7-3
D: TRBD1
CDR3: CASSSQGAENSEAFF

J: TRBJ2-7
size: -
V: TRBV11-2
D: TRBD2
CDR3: CASSSRDWTSGVGEQYF

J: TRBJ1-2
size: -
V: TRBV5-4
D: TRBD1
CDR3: CASSPGTAYGYTF

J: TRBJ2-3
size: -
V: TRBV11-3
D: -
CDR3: CASSLGAGVVF

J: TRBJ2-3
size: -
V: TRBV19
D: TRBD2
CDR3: CAAGGTDTQYF

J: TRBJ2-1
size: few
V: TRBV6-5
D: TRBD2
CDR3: CASSYSMGLAVHEQFF

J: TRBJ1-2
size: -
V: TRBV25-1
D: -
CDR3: CASSLGGNTRGYTF

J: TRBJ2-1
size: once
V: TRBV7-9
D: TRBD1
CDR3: CASSSPGQVGFNEQFF

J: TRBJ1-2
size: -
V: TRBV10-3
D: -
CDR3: CAISDTGAANYGYTF

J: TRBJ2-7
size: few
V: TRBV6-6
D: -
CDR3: CASSYSNPGVYEQYF

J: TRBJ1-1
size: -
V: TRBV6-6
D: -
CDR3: CASSVETGWTEAFF

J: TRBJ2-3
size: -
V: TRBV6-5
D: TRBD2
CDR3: CASSYGGGTDTQYF

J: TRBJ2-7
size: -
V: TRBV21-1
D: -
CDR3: CASSKVDSLENEQYF

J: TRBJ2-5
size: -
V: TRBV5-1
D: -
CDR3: CASSLAGVGWEETQYF

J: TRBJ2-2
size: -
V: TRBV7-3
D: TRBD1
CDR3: CASSRQGWAGELFF

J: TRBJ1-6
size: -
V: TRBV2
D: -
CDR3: CASSERGMGYSPLHF

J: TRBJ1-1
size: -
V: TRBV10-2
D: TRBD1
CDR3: CASSRTGGTEAFF

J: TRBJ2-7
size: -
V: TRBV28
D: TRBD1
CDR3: CASSPQGARGRLEQYF

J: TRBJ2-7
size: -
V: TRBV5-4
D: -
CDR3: CASSSLATAYEQYF

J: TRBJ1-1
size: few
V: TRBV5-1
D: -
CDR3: CASSLGPHLTEAFF

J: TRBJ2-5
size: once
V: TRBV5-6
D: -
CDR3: CASSRGVPGVPYQETQYF